The T cell receptor (beta chain) described here comes from a study of regulatory T cells in long-lasting Graves disease. CDR3 length: 15 amino acids. Per germline, CDR1 SGHDN and CDR2 FVKESK. V dropped 0 bases and J dropped 2 bases, with 11 bases sitting between them. The time point: persistent/refractory GD, antithyroid drugs over 5 years with positive TRAb. Preparation of the TCR library used RNA extracted from PBMCs. HTBI primers from iRepertoire and Arm-PCR of CDR3 regions yielded the TCR beta libraries. TCRdb used MiXCR to reprocess the multiplex PCR reads, holding one entry per CDR3 protein. The sample consists of 700,000 or so distinct CDR3 sequences, 25% to 35% of them appearing once. General observations from the study: Persistent disease samples used TRBV28, TRBJ1-2 and TRBJ2-5 preferentially. Relative to new patients (roughly 980), persistent patients exhibited greater sharing of public clonotypes (around 3,000).

Regarding this clonotype: Its antigen is still unknown.

This specimen was peripheral blood mononuclear cells (PBMCs), taken when the disease was refractory, from a patient treated with antithyroid drugs. V gene TRBV14 combines with J gene TRBJ2-7; tentatively, D is TRBD1 (5 bases). The TCR sequence derives from a female donor with Graves disease. The CDR3 is CASSQEDDRTYEQYF. The CDR3 nucleotides are TGTGCCAGCAGCCAAGAAGACGACAGAACCTACGAGCAGTACTTC.